This T cell receptor (beta chain) is drawn from a study of a mutant IDH1 vaccine in newly diagnosed glioma. About the study: Antecedent treatment encompassed radiotherapy, temozolomide, or their combination; the majority received both.

Time point denoted: week 35, safety follow-up. Every single dose of the vaccine, 300 ug of mutant IDH1 20-mer peptide, came with topical imiquimod. This clone has a handful of counts. Its antigen remains unknown. Germline CDR1 and CDR2: SGHNT and YYREEE (reference sequence). CDR3 length: 13 residues. The J segment lost 4 bases and the V segment lost 5 bases, leaving 5 bases of the junction unmatched. Sequenced by immunoSEQ multiplex PCR; TCRdb stores in-frame clones only, minus some. The sample records roughly 30,000 clones, 78% being singletons. V gene TRBV5-4 combines with J gene TRBJ1-2, with 7 positions matching TRBD1. The clonotype was recovered from a woman aged 40 to 49 with glioma. This material consisted of PBMCs, taken from a glioma patient whose treatment included an IDH1 peptide vaccine. The CDR3 region is CASSDGTVYGYTF. The CDR3 region has the DNA TGTGCCAGCAGTGACGGGACAGTCTATGGCTACACCTTC.